The clone carrying this T cell receptor beta chain was seen repeatedly, ten times or more. The antigen is not known. In germline, CDR1 is DFQATT, CDR2 SNEGSKA (reference sequence). This CDR3 spans 13 amino acids. V was trimmed by 5 bases and J by 3 bases, leaving 13 bases between them. This sample is drawn from a study of blood T cells in healthy people across ages. Whole-study results and caveats: Because donor CMV status was unknown, expanded clonotype changes were possibly confounded. TCR beta diversity, measured per million T cells, fell in a roughly linear way with age.

The use of a sample-barcoded 5' primer and a J-beta primer mix characterized a second PCR of roughly 6 to 11 cycles. Each of the cDNA molecules was tagged by a template-switch adaptor with 12 random nucleotides. In TCRdb, the 5' RACE reads were re-called with MiXCR into one record per CDR3 protein. The repertoire holds more than 500,000 distinct CDR3 sequences, about 29% seen once, with approximately 4% in the top ten. This sample was shared with a second study, whose subject was T cells of mothers and their children. That work adds: The study recruited a few healthy Caucasian mothers and their six children as donors.

The source is a boy aged 2-9 years in good health. Sequenced input: blood. The V and J genes are TRBV20-1 and TRBJ1-1, with a possible D match to TRBD1 (6 bases). The CDR3 region is CSARGRGDTEAFF. The CDR3 DNA follows: TGCAGTGCTCGGGGTAGGGGGGACACTGAAGCTTTCTTT.